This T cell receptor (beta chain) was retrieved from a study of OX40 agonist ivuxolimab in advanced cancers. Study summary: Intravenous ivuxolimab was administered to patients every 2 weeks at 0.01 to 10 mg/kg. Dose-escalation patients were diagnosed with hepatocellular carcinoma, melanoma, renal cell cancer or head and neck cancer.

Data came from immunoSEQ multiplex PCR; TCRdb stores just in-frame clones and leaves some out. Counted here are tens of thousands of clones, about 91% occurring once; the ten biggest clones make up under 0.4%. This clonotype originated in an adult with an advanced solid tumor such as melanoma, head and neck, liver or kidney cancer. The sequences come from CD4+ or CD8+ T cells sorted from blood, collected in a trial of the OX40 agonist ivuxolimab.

For the CDR3, the DNA is TGCGCCAGCAGCTTGGTTGACTCGGCGGCCGAGACCCAGTACTTC. Protein sequence: CASSLVDSAAETQYF. The rearrangement links TRBV5-1 to TRBJ2-5; D call uncertain. In germline, CDR1 is SGHRS, CDR2 YFSETQ. Trimming shortened V by 0 bases and J by 5 bases, and 14 bases separated the two germline ends. This CDR3 has 15 residues.